This note documents a single T cell receptor beta chain sequence. Per the study methods: Reference gene primer amplification in the assay estimated nucleated cell counts. The assay was immunoSEQ multiplex PCR, and TCRdb's table has in-frame clones only and misses some. V and J calls and clone size follow that table, whereas D and trimming were derived from the DNA. This sample has about 190,000 clones; about nine tenths occur once, and the top ten carry approximately 0.5%. This record belongs to a study of blood T cell repertoires in COVID-19. Turning to the study itself: Donors in the United States, Italy and Spain gave samples during acute or convalescent COVID-19. T cells, B-cell-depleted T cells, or PBMCs provided the cDNA or gDNA that served as material.

Germline V gene sequence: CDR1 MDHEN, CDR2 SYDVKM. The CDR3 is made up of 13 amino acids. The V end lost 6 bases, the J end lost 7 bases, and 10 bases lay between the germline ends. This receptor was identified in a man in his fifties with acute or convalescent COVID-19. Sequencing was performed on peripheral blood. The chain employs TRBV28 and TRBJ1-6; D remains ambiguous. CDR3 nucleotide sequence: TGTGCCAGCAGCCCAGGTTCAAATTCACCCCTCCACTTT. This gives the protein CASSPGSNSPLHF.